The sequence of this T cell receptor (beta chain) was determined in a study of shared clonotypes between healthy human individuals. Whole-study context: Per-donor plates numbered three CD4 naive, three CD4 memory, two CD8 naive and one CD8 memory.

Donors were Caucasian adults residing in Nashville, Tennessee, USA. TCRdb keeps only in-frame clones here, not all; method: immunoSEQ multiplex PCR. The data show some 2,000,000 clones, approximately 94% seen once. The ends were cut back, 1 base at V and 0 bases at J, with 19 bases in the middle. The germline V gene encodes CDR1 SGHVS and CDR2 FNYEAQ. The CDR3 has 19 residues. The receptor was derived from a man aged 18 to 30 in good health. Sequencing was done on a sample of naive CD4+ T cells sorted from blood. Documented subset: CD45RA+ positively selected. The chain employs TRBV7-6 and TRBJ1-3; D remains ambiguous. The CDR3: CASSLEAGRAGISGNTIYF. CDR3 coding DNA: TGTGCCAGCAGCTTAGAAGCCGGCCGGGCGGGAATCTCTGGAAACACCATATATTTT. Full variable domain (remainder filled in from reference TRBV7-6 and TRBJ1-3): GAGVSQSPRYKVTKRGQDVALRCDPISGHVSLYWYRQALGQGPEFLTYFNYEAQQDKSGLPNDRFSAERPEGSISTLTIQRTEQRDSAMYRCASSLEAGRAGISGNTIYFGEGSWLTVV.